This TCR beta chain was obtained from a study of cytomegalovirus exposure and HLA in healthy donors. It was with 60 Vbeta and 13 Jbeta primers that the PCR ran. The repertoire was sequenced with immunoSEQ multiplex PCR; TCRdb's copy has only in-frame clones and lacks some. The data hold some 130,000 clones, with 77% observed a single time. The CDR3 is made up of 17 amino acids. Germline loops: CDR1 SGHVS, CDR2 FQNEAQ. The V gene end was trimmed by 3 bases and the J gene end by 9 bases; junction bases not matched to a gene: 18. Turning to this clone: The antigen is not known.

Study conclusions and caveats: It was in a later analysis that TCR association rates were seen to vary by HLA locus, highest for DRB1 and lowest for HLA-C.

This TCR derives from a male donor in good health and CMV-seropositive. The chain links TRBV7-8 to TRBJ2-3; 7 bases line up with TRBD2. Sequencing used PBMCs. The CDR3 loop reads CASSLGAGTTITRTQYF. CDR3 sequence (DNA): TGTGCCAGCAGCTTGGGAGCCGGGACTACCATTACCCGAACGCAGTATTTT.